The 3 T cell receptor beta chains given below trace back to one sample, sequenced in a study of T-cell reconstitution after alpha-beta-depleted transplantation in children. TCRbeta library construction was performed incorporating unique molecular identifiers. From the PCR reads, TCRdb called clonotypes with MiXCR, one entry per CDR3 protein. The data contain some 520,000 distinct CDR3 sequences, approximately 29% of them singletons. The starting material was PBMCs from the stem cell graft donor, obtained from the stem cell graft. The receptors stem from a human donor who donated a stem cell graft to a child with aplastic anemia.

V gene TRBV15 combines with J gene TRBJ2-3; TRBD2 aligns across 10 bases. This CDR3 is built from 15 residues. Germline CDR1 is LNHNV and CDR2 is YYDKDF (reference sequence). V lost 2 bases to trimming and J lost 3 bases; unmatched junction nucleotides: 2. The CDR3 nucleotides are TGTGCCACCAGCAGATCGGGACTAGCGACAGATACGCAGTATTTT. This gives the protein CATSRSGLATDTQYF.

This clonotype turned up a few times. CDR3: CASSPRTDSGANVLTF. CDR3 DNA sequence: TGCGCCAGCAGCCCGAGGACAGACTCTGGGGCCAACGTCCTGACTTTC. The V gene is TRBV5-1, the J gene TRBJ2-6; possibly TRBD1 for D (6 bases). This CDR3 is 16 amino acids long. Trimming took 4 bases from V and 0 from J, leaving 11 bases between them. Germline V gene sequence: CDR1 SGHRS, CDR2 YFSETQ.

The V and J genes are TRBV7-2 and TRBJ2-1, with TRBD1 matching 7 bases. V trimming: 5 bases; J trimming: 2 bases; junction bases outside the gene matches: 3. This CDR3 has 14 amino acids. Germline V gene sequence: CDR1 SGHTA, CDR2 FQGNSA. CDR3 loop: CASSHGTAYNEQFF. The DNA of the CDR3 is TGTGCCAGCAGCCACGGGACAGCCTACAATGAGCAGTTCTTC.